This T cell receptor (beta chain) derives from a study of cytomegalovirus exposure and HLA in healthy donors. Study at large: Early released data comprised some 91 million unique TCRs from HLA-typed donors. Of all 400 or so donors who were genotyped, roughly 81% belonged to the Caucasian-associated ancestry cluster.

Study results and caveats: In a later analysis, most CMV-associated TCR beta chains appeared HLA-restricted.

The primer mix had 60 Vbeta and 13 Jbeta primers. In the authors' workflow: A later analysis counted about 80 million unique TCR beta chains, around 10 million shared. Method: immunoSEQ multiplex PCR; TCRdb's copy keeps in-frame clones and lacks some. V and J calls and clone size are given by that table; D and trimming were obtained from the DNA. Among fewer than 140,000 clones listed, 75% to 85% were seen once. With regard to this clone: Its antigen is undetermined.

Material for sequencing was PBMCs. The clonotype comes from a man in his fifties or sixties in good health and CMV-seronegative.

The CDR3 DNA is TGTGCCAGCAGAGGCCGACAGGGTGAGGGCAATCAGCCCCAGCATTTT. Protein product: CASRGRQGEGNQPQHF. The chain couples TRBV6-4 to TRBJ1-5; 7 bases fit TRBD1. The V segment lost 6 bases and the J segment 2 bases; nucleotides outside the gene matches: 10. Germline V CDR1 and CDR2: MRHNA, SNTAGT. This CDR3 is built from 16 residues.